Following are 26 T cell receptor beta chains from one sample sequenced in a study of cytomegalovirus exposure and HLA in healthy donors. Data came from immunoSEQ multiplex PCR; TCRdb stores just in-frame clones and leaves some out. The repertoire holds around 120,000 clones, with about 90% as singletons. The sample was PBMCs. Source of these receptors: a woman aged 18 to 35 in good health and CMV-seronegative.

This sequence joins TRBV4-1 and TRBJ2-7; 9 positions match TRBD1. The germline V gene encodes CDR1 MGHRA and CDR2 YSYEKL. V was clipped by 3 bases and J by 1 base; unmatched bases: 7. The CDR3 covers 16 residues. The CDR3 protein is CASSQGDGTGSYEQYF. For the CDR3, the DNA is TGCGCCAGCAGCCAGGGGGACGGGACAGGGTCCTACGAGCAGTACTTC.

The chain joins TRBV2 to TRBJ2-3; TRBD2 matches 12 bases. CDR3 length: 14 residues. V lost 4 bases and J lost 4; bases outside the gene matches: 0. Germline values: CDR1 SNHLY, CDR2 FYNNEI. Here the CDR3 reads CASSGTSGADTQYF. The CDR3, as DNA: TGTGCCAGCAGTGGGACTAGCGGGGCAGATACGCAGTATTTT. Full variable domain (outside the CDR3, taken from reference TRBV2 and TRBJ2-3): EPEVTQTPSHQVTQMGQEVILRCVPISNHLYFYWYRQILGQKVEFLVSFYNNEISEKSEIFDDQFSVERPDGSNFTLKIRSTKLEDSAMYFCASSGTSGADTQYFGPGTRLTVL.

The J gene is TRBJ1-2, the V gene TRBV5-1; 10 bases are a match to TRBD1. J gave up 8 bases and V 1 base, and 11 bases lay outside the gene matches. This CDR3 region has 16 residues. Per germline, CDR1 SGHRS and CDR2 YFSETQ. CDR3: CASSLRTGQGVAGYTF. DNA for the CDR3: TGCGCCAGCAGCTTGAGGACCGGACAGGGGGTAGCAGGCTACACCTTC.

In regard to this clone: A clone one base away is much larger, so this may be a read error. This sequence joins TRBV5-6 and TRBJ1-2; weak D call: TRBD1 (6 bases). Germline lookup yields CDR1 SGHDT and CDR2 YYEEEE. Trimming took off 1 base at V and 0 bases at J, with 7 bases between the two ends. The length of the CDR3 is 14 residues. The CDR3 region is CASSLTGSNYGYTF. DNA of the CDR3: TGTGCCAGCAGCTTGACAGGGTCTAACTATGGCTACACCTTC. Variable domain in full (rest from reference TRBV5-6 and TRBJ1-2): DAGVTQSPTHLIKTRGQQVTLRCSPKSGHDTVSWYQQALGQGPQFIFQYYEEEERQRGNFPDRFSGHQFPNYSSELNVNALLLGDSALYLCASSLTGSNYGYTFGSGTRLTVV.

V is TRBV30 and J is TRBJ1-4; D call uncertain. The CDR3 covers 15 residues. Between the trimmed V and J ends, which lost 0 bases and 8 bases, there was a span of 16 bases. The germline CDR1 and CDR2 sequences are GTSNPN and SVGIG (reference sequence). The CDR3 sequence is CAWSVLMYPSEKLFF. CDR3 bases: TGTGCCTGGAGTGTACTAATGTATCCGAGCGAAAAACTGTTTTTT.

The chain has TRBV6-5 and TRBJ2-2; 10 positions agree with TRBD2. Trimming cost V 0 bases and J 6 bases; bases outside gene matches: 4. The CDR3 contains 16 residues. The germline CDR1 and CDR2 sequences are MNHEY and SVGAGI. CDR3 nucleotides: TGTGCCAGCAGTTACTCGGCTAGCGGGAGATCCGGGGAGCTGTTTTTT. Amino acid sequence: CASSYSASGRSGELFF.

This chain uses TRBV5-1 with TRBJ2-1, with 9 bases aligning to TRBD2. This CDR3 spans 14 amino acids. Trimming cost V 4 bases and J 10 bases; bases outside gene matches: 9. Germline loops: CDR1 SGHRS, CDR2 YFSETQ. CDR3 DNA sequence: TGCGCCAGCAGCCTACCGACTAGCGGAGGGGAGCAGTTCTTC. Its translation is CASSLPTSGGEQFF.

A single count supports this clone. V and J are TRBV28 and TRBJ1-2; the D is unclear. The CDR3 consists of 16 residues. Trimming shortened V by 5 bases and J by 7 bases, and 23 bases separated the two germline ends. Per the germline V gene, CDR1 is MDHEN and CDR2 is SYDVKM. The CDR3 DNA sequence: TGTGCCAGCAGTCAGTGGCAGCGAATTTCGGTGGGTGGCTACACCTTC. This translates into CASSQWQRISVGGYTF.

The genes are TRBV30 and TRBJ1-3, with unresolved D. The V end lost 1 base, the J end lost 1 base, and 11 bases lay between the germline ends. The germline CDR1 and CDR2 sequences are GTSNPN and SVGIG (reference sequence). The CDR3 sequence is 15 residues long. The CDR3: CAWSAGSVSGNTIYF. For the CDR3, the DNA is TGTGCCTGGAGTGCTGGGAGTGTATCTGGAAACACCATATATTTT.

The rearrangement joins TRBV6-5 to TRBJ2-7; tentative D call: TRBD2 (6 bases). The V gene lost 3 bases and the J gene lost 6 bases, with 15 bases spanning the gap. Looked up from germline, CDR1 is MNHEY and CDR2 is SVGAGI. The CDR3 has 14 amino acids. The chain's CDR3 is CASSYGDSATEQYF. In DNA, the CDR3 is TGTGCCAGCAGTTATGGGGACTCAGCCACCGAGCAGTACTTC.

The V call is TRBV6-5, the J call TRBJ1-1; possible D gene TRBD1, 5 bases. The germline gives CDR1 MNHEY, CDR2 SVGAGI. CDR3 length: 14 amino acids. V shed 0 bases and J shed 0 bases, with 5 bases lying between them. The CDR3 loop reads CASSYSTVNTEAFF. CDR3 in DNA: TGTGCCAGCAGTTACTCGACAGTGAACACTGAAGCTTTCTTT.

The rearrangement links TRBV7-9 to TRBJ1-2; possible D gene TRBD1, 5 bases. Trimming shortened V by 8 bases and J by 6 bases, and 22 bases separated the two germline ends. This CDR3 comprises 15 residues. Germline assignment: CDR1 SEHNR and CDR2 FQNEAQ (reference sequence). The CDR3: CASWGGTGDGHGYTF. DNA of the CDR3: TGTGCCAGCTGGGGTGGTACAGGCGATGGGCATGGCTACACCTTC.

The V call is TRBV28, the J call TRBJ2-7; a weak D match, TRBD1 (6 bases). The CDR3 is 14 residues long. Germline V gene sequence: CDR1 MDHEN, CDR2 SYDVKM. V shed 2 bases and J shed 3 bases, with 11 bases lying between them. The CDR3 bases are TGTGCCAGCAGTTTACCTGGACAGCACTACGAGCAGTACTTC. Translating it yields CASSLPGQHYEQYF.

The chain combines TRBV11-3 with TRBJ2-7, with 7 bases identical to TRBD2. The CDR3 spans 15 residues. V shed 5 bases, J shed 5 bases, and the junction held 12 bases outside the gene matches. Germline V CDR1 and CDR2: SGHNT, YENEEA. The CDR3 loop reads CASSPRRREGNEQYF. Written as DNA, the CDR3 is TGTGCCAGCAGCCCTCGGAGGAGGGAGGGGAACGAGCAGTACTTC.

This rearrangement joins TRBV7-9 to TRBJ2-1, with D uncertain. The CDR3 totals 15 residues. CDR1 SEHNR and CDR2 FQNEAQ come from the germline V gene (reference sequence). Trimming took 6 bases from V and 5 from J, leaving 17 bases between them. The CDR3, as DNA: TGTGCCAGCAGTCGAACGTTGGGCTCTAACAATGAGCAGTTCTTC. Protein: CASSRTLGSNNEQFF.

This clone was observed a single time. The chain carries TRBV27 and TRBJ1-1; the match to TRBD1 covers 8 bases. This CDR3 spans 14 amino acids. Per the germline V gene, CDR1 is MNHEY and CDR2 is SMNVEV (reference sequence). The V gene end was trimmed by 5 bases and the J gene end by 5 bases; junction bases not matched to a gene: 7. The CDR3 nucleotides read TGTGCCAGCAGTGCCAGGGGGCTAGGGACTGAAGCTTTCTTT. Its protein is CASSARGLGTEAFF.

The rearrangement links TRBV7-9 to TRBJ1-4; TRBD1 aligns across 8 bases. The V segment lost 5 bases and the J segment 1 base; nucleotides outside the gene matches: 6. This CDR3 comprises 16 residues. Germline loops: CDR1 SEHNR, CDR2 FQNEAQ (reference sequence). CDR3 amino acids: CASSTGQGRTNEKLFF. The DNA for the CDR3 is TGTGCCAGCAGCACCGGACAGGGACGAACTAATGAAAAACTGTTTTTT.

The J gene is TRBJ2-4, the V gene TRBV6-6; 7 bases match TRBD1. The CDR3 extends over 16 amino acids. V lost 0 bases and J lost 3; bases outside the gene matches: 5. The germline V gene has CDR1 MNHNY and CDR2 SVGAGI (reference sequence). The CDR3 DNA sequence: TGTGCCAGCAGTTACTCCTACCGGGACAGCAAAAACATTCAGTACTTC. Encoded protein: CASSYSYRDSKNIQYF.

The chain combines TRBV28 with TRBJ1-1, with 8 nucleotides matching TRBD1. J gave up 1 base and V 5 bases, and 15 bases lay outside the gene matches. This CDR3 comprises 18 residues. Germline CDR1 is MDHEN and CDR2 is SYDVKM. This CDR3 reads CASSPLSQGASRNTEAFF. Here the CDR3 DNA reads TGTGCCAGCAGTCCCCTCTCCCAGGGGGCAAGCCGGAACACTGAAGCTTTCTTT. Combining the CDR3 with reference TRBV28 and TRBJ1-1 gives the whole variable domain DVKVTQSSRYLVKRTGEKVFLECVQDMDHENMFWYRQDPGLGLRLIYFSYDVKMKEKGDIPEGYSVSREKKERFSLILESASTNQTSMYLCASSPLSQGASRNTEAFFGQGTRLTVV.

This chain links TRBV5-1 with TRBJ1-4; 9 nucleotides agree with TRBD1. The CDR3 extends over 16 amino acids. The trim removed 7 bases at V and 4 bases at J, leaving 11 bases unmatched. The germline V gene has CDR1 SGHRS and CDR2 YFSETQ. The CDR3 region is CASWTGVGRGNEKLFF. The CDR3 DNA sequence: TGCGCCAGCTGGACAGGGGTCGGGCGCGGTAATGAAAAACTGTTTTTT.

The rearrangement joins TRBV25-1 to TRBJ2-7; TRBD2 matches at 7 bases. The CDR3 is 12 residues long. The germline CDR1 and CDR2 sequences are MGHDK and SYGVNS. J gave up 3 bases and V 7 bases, and 3 bases lay outside the gene matches. CDR3: CASKRGDYEQYF. The CDR3 nucleotides are TGTGCCAGCAAGCGGGGTGACTACGAGCAGTACTTC.

V is TRBV5-1 and J is TRBJ1-2; D is perhaps TRBD1 (5 bases). Germline values: CDR1 SGHRS, CDR2 YFSETQ. Between the trimmed V and J ends, which lost 2 bases and 7 bases, there was a span of 9 bases. This CDR3 is 12 amino acids long. DNA of the CDR3: TGCGCCAGCAGCTTCGAGCAGGGTGGCTACACCTTC. Protein sequence: CASSFEQGGYTF.

V gene TRBV29-1 combines with J gene TRBJ2-1, with 10 bases matching TRBD2. Germline V lookup: CDR1 SQVTM, CDR2 ANQGSEA. V was pared by 7 bases and J by 9 bases, with 15 bases of the junction left unmatched. The CDR3 is 15 amino acids. CDR3 loop: CSADPSGGPLVEQFF. The CDR3 coding sequence is TGCAGCGCAGATCCTAGCGGGGGACCCCTGGTTGAGCAGTTCTTC.

In this sample, this clone turned up once. The chain is built from TRBV4-2 and TRBJ2-7; D is ambiguous. CDR3 length: 16 amino acids. V was pared by 0 bases and J by 4 bases, with 16 bases between. CDR1 and CDR2 (germline): LGHNA, YNFKEQ. The CDR3 protein is CASSQENLRQDYEQYF. In DNA, the CDR3 is TGTGCCAGCAGCCAAGAGAACTTGCGCCAGGATTACGAGCAGTACTTC.

This rearrangement joins TRBV9 to TRBJ2-1, with D possibly matching TRBD2 (6 bases). Germline values: CDR1 SGDLS, CDR2 YYNGEE. This CDR3 is built from 11 residues. The V end was cut by 3 bases, the J end by 10 bases, with 8 bases between. CDR3 DNA: TGTGCCAGCAGCGGACTAGGAGAGCAGTTCTTC. Translation gives CASSGLGEQFF. The entire variable domain, with the rest obtained from reference TRBV9 and TRBJ2-1, is as follows: DSGVTQTPKHLITATGQRVTLRCSPRSGDLSVYWYQQSLDQGLQFLIQYYNGEERAKGNILERFSAQQFPDLHSELNLSSLELGDSALYFCASSGLGEQFFGPGTRLTVL.

The gene calls are TRBV10-3 and TRBJ2-2; a weak D match, TRBD1 (6 bases). V was cut by 6 bases and J by 5 bases, with 10 bases left in between. This CDR3 is built from 13 residues. Germline V gene lookup returns CDR1 ENHRY and CDR2 SYGVKD. CDR3 sequence reads: CAIRSQGTGELFF. DNA of the CDR3: TGTGCCATCAGGAGCCAGGGGACCGGGGAGCTGTTTTTT.